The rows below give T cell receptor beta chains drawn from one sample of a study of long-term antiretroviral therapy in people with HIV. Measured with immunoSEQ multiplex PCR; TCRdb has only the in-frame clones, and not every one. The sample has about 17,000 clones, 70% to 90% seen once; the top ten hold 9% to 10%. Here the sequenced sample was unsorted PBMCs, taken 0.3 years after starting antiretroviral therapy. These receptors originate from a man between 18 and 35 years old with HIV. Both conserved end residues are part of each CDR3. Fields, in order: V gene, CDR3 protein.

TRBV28,CASRSGDRDGEQYF
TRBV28,CASSRTPNTEAFF
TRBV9,CASSVALHSGEANEKLFF
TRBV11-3,CASSQGLAATNEQFF
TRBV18,CASSPRDHRDTQYF
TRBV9,CASSVAGRGTQYF
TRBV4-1,CASSQPQGAGNTIYF
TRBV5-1,CASSLASSGGARETQYF
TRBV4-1,CASSQDSRTEQYF
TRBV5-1,CASSLAGRGKAGEQFF
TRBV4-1,CASSQSSYNEQFF
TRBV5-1,CASSLGFVEGESGELFF
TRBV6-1,CASLLGVINYGYTF
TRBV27,CATPYSNTEAFF
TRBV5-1,CASSLDGASGGYTF
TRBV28,CASSAKGETQYF
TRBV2,CASSGTEGYGYTF
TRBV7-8,CASSFGTQYF
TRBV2,CASNHLRGGSLSYNSPLHF
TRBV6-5,CASSRSSGPYNEQFF
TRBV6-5,CASTTGAVGYTF
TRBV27,CASRSGDGYGYTF
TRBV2,CASSEQGGHTGELFF
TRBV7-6,CASSPTGRRDEQYF
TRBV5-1,CASSLDRGVSYNSPLHF
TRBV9,CASSGRDGYTF
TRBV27,CASSLNVQVFNTEAFF
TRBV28,CASTPNWQGVSPLHF
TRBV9,CASSLRDSVYNSPLHF
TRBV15,CATSRVVGATGELFF
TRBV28,CASSWYRTGYNQPQHF
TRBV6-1,CASSRFSYEQYF
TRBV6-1,CASKGGDAYGYTF
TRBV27,CASSPTGNYGYTF
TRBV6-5,CASSRDRGETQYF
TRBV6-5,CASRRTGRGVTEAFF
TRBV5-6,CASSSQGYNSPLHF
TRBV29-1,CSCSGLAGGLQETQYF
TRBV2,CASSEPRSSGSKTQYF
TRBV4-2,CASSPQRHRNTEAFF
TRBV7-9,CASSLTLNEQFF
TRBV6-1,CASRLAGAVDTQYF
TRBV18,CASSPLDTQYF
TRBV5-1,CASSLGLAGNEQFF
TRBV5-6,CASSFRGQGAGYGYTF
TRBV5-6,CASSFGDRAYNEQFF